This TCR beta chain is drawn from a study of blood T cell repertoires in COVID-19. Study context: COVID-19 samples collected from the United States, Italy and Spain covered acute and convalescent phases. PBMCs, B-cell-depleted T cells, or T cells provided the cDNA or gDNA that made up the material.

This clone appeared once. As processed by the authors: Nucleated cell counts were estimated from reference gene primer amplification. The data were produced by immunoSEQ multiplex PCR, yet TCRdb's version contains in-frame clones alone and is incomplete. V, J and clone size reflect that table, while D and trimming were determined from the DNA. This repertoire shows about 230,000 clones, about 85% found once; its top ten account for just under 1%. The sequenced material came from peripheral blood. This receptor was taken from a man aged 35 to 55 with acute or convalescent COVID-19.

The CDR3 sequence: CASSAGGSGANVLTF. In nucleotides, the CDR3 is TGTGCCAGCAGCGCCGGGGGCTCTGGGGCCAACGTCCTGACTTTC. This chain uses TRBV7-2 with TRBJ2-6, with D tentatively TRBD2 (6 bases). This CDR3 is 15 amino acids long. Germline values: CDR1 SGHTA, CDR2 FQGNSA. Deletions cut 5 bases from V and 0 bases from J, with 8 bases between.